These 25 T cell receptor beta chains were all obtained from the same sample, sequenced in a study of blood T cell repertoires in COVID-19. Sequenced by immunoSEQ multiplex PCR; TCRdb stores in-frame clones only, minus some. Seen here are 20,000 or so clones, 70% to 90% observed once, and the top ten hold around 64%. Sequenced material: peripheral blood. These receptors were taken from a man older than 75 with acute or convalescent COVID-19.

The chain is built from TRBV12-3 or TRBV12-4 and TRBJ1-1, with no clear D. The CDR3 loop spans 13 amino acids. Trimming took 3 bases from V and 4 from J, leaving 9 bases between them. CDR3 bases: TGTGCCAGCAGTTTTGGGGAGGGCACTGAAGCTTTCTTT. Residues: CASSFGEGTEAFF.

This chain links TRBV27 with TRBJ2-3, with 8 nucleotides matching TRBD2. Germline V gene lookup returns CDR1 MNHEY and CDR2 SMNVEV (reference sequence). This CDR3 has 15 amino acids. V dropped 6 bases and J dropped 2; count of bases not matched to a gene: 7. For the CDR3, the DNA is TGTGCCAGCAGCATACTAGCGGCCTACACAGATACGCAGTATTTT. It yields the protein CASSILAAYTDTQYF.

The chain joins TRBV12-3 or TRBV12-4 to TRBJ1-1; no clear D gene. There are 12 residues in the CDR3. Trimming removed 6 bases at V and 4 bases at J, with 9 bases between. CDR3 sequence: CASSNPGTEAFF. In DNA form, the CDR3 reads TGTGCCAGCAGCAACCCCGGCACTGAAGCTTTCTTT.

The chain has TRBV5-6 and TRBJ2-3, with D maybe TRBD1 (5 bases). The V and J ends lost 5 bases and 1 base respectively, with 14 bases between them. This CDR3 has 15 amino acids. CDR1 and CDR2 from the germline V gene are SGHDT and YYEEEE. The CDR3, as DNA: TGTGCCAGCAGTCTCCCGGCAGGGCGCACAGATACGCAGTATTTT. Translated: CASSLPAGRTDTQYF. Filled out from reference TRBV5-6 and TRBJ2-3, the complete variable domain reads DAGVTQSPTHLIKTRGQQVTLRCSPKSGHDTVSWYQQALGQGPQFIFQYYEEEERQRGNFPDRFSGHQFPNYSSELNVNALLLGDSALYLCASSLPAGRTDTQYFGPGTRLTVL.

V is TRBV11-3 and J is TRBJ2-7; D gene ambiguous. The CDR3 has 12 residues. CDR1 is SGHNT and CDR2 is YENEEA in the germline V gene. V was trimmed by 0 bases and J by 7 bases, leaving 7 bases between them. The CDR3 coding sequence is TGTGCCAGCAGCTTAGATGTCGGGGAGCAGTACTTC. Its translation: CASSLDVGEQYF.

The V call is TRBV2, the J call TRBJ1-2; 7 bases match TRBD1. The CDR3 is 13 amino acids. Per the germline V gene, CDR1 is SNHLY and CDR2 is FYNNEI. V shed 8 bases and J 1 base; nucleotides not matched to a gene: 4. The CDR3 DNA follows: TGTGCCAGCCCGGGACAGAGTAACTATGGCTACACCTTC. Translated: CASPGQSNYGYTF.

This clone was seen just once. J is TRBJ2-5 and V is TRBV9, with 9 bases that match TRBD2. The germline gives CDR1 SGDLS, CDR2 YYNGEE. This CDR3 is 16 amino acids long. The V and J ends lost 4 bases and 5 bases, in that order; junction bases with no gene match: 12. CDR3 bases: TGTGCCAGCAGCTTGGCGGTGGCGGGGGGGCTTGAGACCCAGTACTTC. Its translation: CASSLAVAGGLETQYF.

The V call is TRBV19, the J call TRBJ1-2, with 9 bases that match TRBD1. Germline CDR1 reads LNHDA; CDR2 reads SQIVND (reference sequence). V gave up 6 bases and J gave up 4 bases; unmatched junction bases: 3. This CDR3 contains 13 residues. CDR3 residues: CASRTGGTYGYTF. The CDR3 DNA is TGTGCCAGTAGGACAGGGGGGACCTATGGCTACACCTTC. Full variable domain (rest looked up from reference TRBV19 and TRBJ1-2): DGGITQSPKYLFRKEGQNVTLSCEQNLNHDAMYWYRQDPGQGLRLIYYSQIVNDFQKGDIAEGYSVSREKKESFPLTVTSAQKNPTAFYLCASRTGGTYGYTFGSGTRLTVV.

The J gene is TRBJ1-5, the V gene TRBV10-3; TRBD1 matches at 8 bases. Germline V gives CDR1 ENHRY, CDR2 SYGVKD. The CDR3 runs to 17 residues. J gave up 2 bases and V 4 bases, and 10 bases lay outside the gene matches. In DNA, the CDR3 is TGTGCCATCAGTGCCTCCGGGACAGGAGGGGGCAATCAGCCCCAGCATTTT. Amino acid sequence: CAISASGTGGGNQPQHF.

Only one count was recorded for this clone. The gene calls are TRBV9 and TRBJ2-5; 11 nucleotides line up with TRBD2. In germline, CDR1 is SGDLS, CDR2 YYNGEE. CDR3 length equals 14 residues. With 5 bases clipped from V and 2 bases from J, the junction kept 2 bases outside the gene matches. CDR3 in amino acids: CASSRLAGQETQYF. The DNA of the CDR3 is TGTGCCAGCAGTCGACTAGCGGGGCAAGAGACCCAGTACTTC.

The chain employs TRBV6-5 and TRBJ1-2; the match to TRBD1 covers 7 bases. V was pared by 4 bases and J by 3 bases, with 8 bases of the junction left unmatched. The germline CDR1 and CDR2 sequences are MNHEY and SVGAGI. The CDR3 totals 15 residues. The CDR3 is CASSSGQRIHYGYTF. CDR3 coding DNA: TGTGCCAGCAGTTCGGGACAGAGGATACACTATGGCTACACCTTC.

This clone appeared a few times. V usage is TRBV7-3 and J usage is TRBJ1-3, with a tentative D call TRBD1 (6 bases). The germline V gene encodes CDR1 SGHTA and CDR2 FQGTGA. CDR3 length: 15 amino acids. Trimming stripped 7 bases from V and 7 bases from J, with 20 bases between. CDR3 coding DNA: TGTGCCAGCATGCTTGGCAGGGGAATTTGCAACACCATATATTTT. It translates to CASMLGRGICNTIYF.

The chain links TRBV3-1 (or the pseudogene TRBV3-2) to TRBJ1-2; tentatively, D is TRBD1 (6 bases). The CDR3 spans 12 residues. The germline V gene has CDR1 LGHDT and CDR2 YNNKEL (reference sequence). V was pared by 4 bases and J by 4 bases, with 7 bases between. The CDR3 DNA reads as TGTGCCAGCAGCCCGGACAGCTATGGCTACACCTTC. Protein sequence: CASSPDSYGYTF.

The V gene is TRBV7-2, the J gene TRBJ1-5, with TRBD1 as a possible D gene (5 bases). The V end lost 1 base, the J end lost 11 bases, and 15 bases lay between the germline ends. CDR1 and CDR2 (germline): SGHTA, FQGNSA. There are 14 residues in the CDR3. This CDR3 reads CASSLGGSQGAQHF. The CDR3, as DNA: TGTGCCAGCAGCTTAGGGGGATCCCAAGGGGCCCAGCATTTT.

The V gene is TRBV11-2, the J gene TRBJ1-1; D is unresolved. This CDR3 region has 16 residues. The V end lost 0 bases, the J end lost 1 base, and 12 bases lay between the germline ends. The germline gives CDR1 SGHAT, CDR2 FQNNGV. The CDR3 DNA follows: TGTGCCAGCAGCTTAGATCGAGGAGCCCCGAACACTGAAGCTTTCTTT. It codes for CASSLDRGAPNTEAFF.

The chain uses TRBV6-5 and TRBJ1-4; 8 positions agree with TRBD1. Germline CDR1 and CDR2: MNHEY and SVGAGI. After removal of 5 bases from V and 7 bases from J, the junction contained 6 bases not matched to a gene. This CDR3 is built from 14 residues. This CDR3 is CASSTQGALEKLFF. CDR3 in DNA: TGTGCCAGCAGTACGCAGGGGGCGCTTGAAAAACTGTTTTTT.

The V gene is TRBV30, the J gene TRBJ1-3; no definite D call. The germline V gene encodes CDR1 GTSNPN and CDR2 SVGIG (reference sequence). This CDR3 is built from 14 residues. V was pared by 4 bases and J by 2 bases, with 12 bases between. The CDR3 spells CAWKRAQAGNTIYF. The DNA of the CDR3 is TGTGCCTGGAAACGCGCCCAAGCTGGAAACACCATATATTTT. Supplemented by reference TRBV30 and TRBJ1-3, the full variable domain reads SQTIHQWPATLVQPVGSPLSLECTVEGTSNPNLYWYRQAAGRGLQLLFYSVGIGQISSEVPQNLSASRPQDRQFILSSKKLLLSDSGFYLCAWKRAQAGNTIYFGEGSWLTVV.

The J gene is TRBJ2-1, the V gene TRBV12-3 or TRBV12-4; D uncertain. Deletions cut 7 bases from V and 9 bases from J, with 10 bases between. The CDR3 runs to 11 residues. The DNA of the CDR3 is TGTGCCAGCACCCGCGGCAGTGAGCAGTTCTTC. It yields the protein CASTRGSEQFF.

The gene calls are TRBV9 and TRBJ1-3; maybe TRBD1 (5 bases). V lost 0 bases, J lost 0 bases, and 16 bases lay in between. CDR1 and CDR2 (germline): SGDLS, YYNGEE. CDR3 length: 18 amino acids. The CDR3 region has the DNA TGTGCCAGCAGCGTAGCTATCGGGGGACGGCACTCTGGAAACACCATATATTTT. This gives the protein CASSVAIGGRHSGNTIYF.

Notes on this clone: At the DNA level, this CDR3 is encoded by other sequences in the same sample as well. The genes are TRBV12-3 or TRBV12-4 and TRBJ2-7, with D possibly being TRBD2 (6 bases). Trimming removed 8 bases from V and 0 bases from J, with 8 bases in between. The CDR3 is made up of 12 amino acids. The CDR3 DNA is TGTGCCAGCGGGGGGAGCTCCTACGAGCAGTACTTC. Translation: CASGGSSYEQYF.

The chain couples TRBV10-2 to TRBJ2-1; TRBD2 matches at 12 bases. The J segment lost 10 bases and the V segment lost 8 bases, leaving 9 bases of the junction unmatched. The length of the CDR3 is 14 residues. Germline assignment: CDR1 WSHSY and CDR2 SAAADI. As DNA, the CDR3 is TGCGCCAGCCTACTAGCGGGGGGCTCGAAGGAGCAGTTCTTC. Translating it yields CASLLAGGSKEQFF.

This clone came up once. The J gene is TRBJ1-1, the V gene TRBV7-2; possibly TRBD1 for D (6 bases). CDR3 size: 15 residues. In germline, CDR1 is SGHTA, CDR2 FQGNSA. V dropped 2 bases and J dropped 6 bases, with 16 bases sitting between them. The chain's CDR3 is CASSLQGPTTAEAFF. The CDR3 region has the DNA TGTGCCAGCAGCTTACAGGGGCCGACAACGGCTGAAGCTTTCTTT.

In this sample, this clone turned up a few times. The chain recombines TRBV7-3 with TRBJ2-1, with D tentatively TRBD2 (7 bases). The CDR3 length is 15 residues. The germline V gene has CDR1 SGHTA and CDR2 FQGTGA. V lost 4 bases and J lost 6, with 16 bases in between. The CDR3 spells CASSYSGGGGNEQFF. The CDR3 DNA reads TGTGCCAGCAGCTACAGTGGGGGAGGGGGCAATGAGCAGTTCTTC.

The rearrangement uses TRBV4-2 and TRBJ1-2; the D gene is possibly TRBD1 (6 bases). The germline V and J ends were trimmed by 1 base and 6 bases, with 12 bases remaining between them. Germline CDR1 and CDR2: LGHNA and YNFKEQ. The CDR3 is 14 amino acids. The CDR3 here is CASSQARGPDGYTF. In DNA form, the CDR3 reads TGTGCCAGCAGCCAAGCCAGGGGACCGGATGGCTACACCTTC.

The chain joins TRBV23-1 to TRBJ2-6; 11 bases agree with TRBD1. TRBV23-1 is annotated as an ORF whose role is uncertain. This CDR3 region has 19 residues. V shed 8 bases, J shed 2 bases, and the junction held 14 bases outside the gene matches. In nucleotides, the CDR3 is TGCGCCAGCGTCGAAAGGGGGGACAGGGGGTTCACTGGGGCCAACGTCCTGACTTTC. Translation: CASVERGDRGFTGANVLTF.